This is a list of T cell receptor beta chains from one sample in a study of control samples from healthy donors and cancer patients. Profiling relied on immunoSEQ multiplex PCR, and the TCRdb table lists in-frame clones only, not all of them. There are 150,000 or so clones in the sample; roughly 90% occur only once, and roughly 1.9% lies in the top ten. Material: blood. The receptors were gathered from a woman in her forties or fifties in good health. Each CDR3 is given with its conserved first and last residue. The D gene is left open where the match is weak. Size is omitted from some rows. Given values are once, few, many or a class for expanded clones.

clone_size j_call v_call d_call cdr3_aa cdr3_nt
once TRBJ2-7 TRBV2 TRBD2 CASKAGTSGYEQYF TGTGCCAGCAAAGCCGGGACTAGCGGGTACGAGCAGTACTTC
NA TRBJ1-5 TRBV5-4 TRBD1 CASSFSTGGTGNQPQHF TGTGCCAGCAGCTTTTCTACAGGGGGAACGGGCAATCAGCCCCAGCATTTT
few TRBJ2-7 TRBV4-1 TRBD2 CASSQAYSGSIYEQYF TGCGCCAGCAGCCAAGCCTATAGCGGGAGCATCTACGAGCAGTACTTC
once TRBJ2-1 TRBV6-1 TRBD1 CASSEVGQPYNEQFF TGTGCCAGCAGTGAAGTGGGACAGCCCTACAATGAGCAGTTCTTC
NA TRBJ1-2 TRBV5-1 NA CASRVEGGGYTF TGCGCCAGCAGGGTAGAAGGGGGTGGCTACACCTTC
NA TRBJ2-1 TRBV12-3/TRBV12-4 NA CASRAKYNEQFF TGTGCCAGCAGGGCAAAGTACAATGAGCAGTTCTTC
NA TRBJ1-1 TRBV2 NA CASSVWDGGNTEAFF TGTGCCAGCAGTGTTTGGGACGGAGGGAACACTGAAGCTTTCTTT
NA TRBJ2-7 TRBV6-5 TRBD1 CASSYWPGTVPYEQYF TGTGCCAGCAGTTACTGGCCCGGGACAGTCCCCTACGAGCAGTACTTC
few TRBJ1-5 TRBV2 NA CASNPGALNQPQHF TGTGCCAGCAATCCAGGAGCTTTAAATCAGCCCCAGCATTTT
NA TRBJ1-2 TRBV7-8 NA CASSLEAAPTLGYTF TGTGCCAGCAGCTTAGAGGCAGCGCCCACGCTTGGCTACACCTTC
NA TRBJ1-2 TRBV5-1 NA CASSLAGQLGYTF TGCGCCAGCAGCTTGGCCGGACAGCTTGGCTACACCTTC
NA TRBJ2-7 TRBV27 TRBD2 CASSFPGLALHEQYF TGTGCCAGCAGTTTCCCGGGACTAGCCCTCCACGAGCAGTACTTC
NA TRBJ1-2 TRBV19 NA CASSIDEGQVLHYGYTF TGTGCCAGTAGTATAGATGAGGGCCAGGTATTGCACTATGGCTACACCTTC
few TRBJ2-7 TRBV3-1/TRBV3-2 NA CASSHSRLYEQYF TGTGCCAGCAGCCATTCACGCCTCTACGAGCAGTACTTC
NA TRBJ1-5 TRBV7-2 NA CASSLDGGANQPQHF TGTGCCAGCAGCTTAGATGGGGGAGCAAATCAGCCCCAGCATTTT
NA TRBJ1-5 TRBV7-2 NA CASSPGLGHPYQPQHF TGTGCCAGCAGCCCCGGACTCGGACATCCCTATCAGCCCCAGCATTTT
few TRBJ1-5 TRBV19 NA CASSTGFQPQHF TGTGCCAGTAGCACGGGTTTTCAGCCCCAGCATTTT
NA TRBJ2-3 TRBV4-1 TRBD2 CASSQGRGGADTQYF TGCGCCAGCAGCCAAGGGCGGGGGGGCGCCGATACGCAGTATTTT
once TRBJ2-3 TRBV30 TRBD1 CACRSRDRAPDTQYF TGTGCCTGCCGCTCCCGGGACAGGGCCCCAGATACGCAGTATTTT
NA TRBJ1-5 TRBV6-5 NA CASSSISNQPQHF TGTGCCAGCAGCTCGATTAGCAATCAGCCCCAGCATTTT
NA TRBJ1-4 TRBV6-1 TRBD1 CASSESWTGLATNEKLFF TGTGCCAGCAGTGAATCCTGGACAGGGCTTGCAACTAATGAAAAACTGTTTTTT
NA TRBJ2-5 TRBV7-2 NA CASSPTLLSSLQETQYF TGTGCCAGCAGCCCCACTTTACTGAGTAGCCTCCAAGAGACCCAGTACTTC
NA TRBJ2-1 TRBV5-1 NA CASSLDSYPYNEQFF TGCGCCAGCAGCTTGGACAGTTATCCCTACAATGAGCAGTTCTTC
once TRBJ2-7 TRBV27 TRBD2 CASASAGSSYEQYF TGTGCCAGCGCATCAGCGGGGAGCTCCTACGAGCAGTACTTC
NA TRBJ1-1 TRBV28 TRBD1 CASSRQGWITEAFF TGTGCCAGCAGTCGACAGGGATGGATCACTGAAGCTTTCTTT
NA TRBJ1-2 TRBV28 TRBD1 CASSSGTALYGYTF TGTGCCAGCAGTTCCGGGACAGCCCTCTATGGCTACACCTTC
NA TRBJ1-2 TRBV27 TRBD1 CASSRWAGTGGIGGYTF TGTGCCAGCAGTCGGTGGGCCGGGACAGGGGGTATTGGGGGCTACACCTTC
NA TRBJ1-4 TRBV7-9 NA CASSLDILEDEKLFF TGTGCCAGCAGCTTAGACATTCTGGAAGACGAAAAACTGTTTTTT
NA TRBJ1-6 TRBV28 TRBD1 CASSRSGTGLWGSLHF TGTGCCAGCAGTAGATCCGGGACAGGCCTTTGGGGATCCCTCCACTTT
NA TRBJ1-6 TRBV7-6 NA CASSLGTENNSPLHF TGTGCCAGCAGCTTAGGGACGGAAAATAATTCACCCCTCCACTTT
once TRBJ2-3 TRBV11-3 TRBD2 CASSPGGGSTDTQYF TGTGCCAGCAGCCCTGGGGGGGGAAGCACAGATACGCAGTATTTT
NA TRBJ1-1 TRBV10-3 NA CAISESKGGRGTEAFF TGTGCCATCAGTGAGTCGAAGGGGGGACGGGGCACTGAAGCTTTCTTT
once TRBJ2-5 TRBV10-1 NA CASTDWWDQETQYF TGCGCCAGCACCGACTGGTGGGATCAAGAGACCCAGTACTTC
NA TRBJ2-3 TRBV9 NA CASSVGRVHTDTQYF TGTGCCAGCAGCGTAGGGCGGGTCCACACAGATACGCAGTATTTT
few TRBJ1-5 TRBV9 TRBD1 CASSVGIGTASNQPQHF TGTGCCAGCAGCGTAGGGATCGGGACAGCAAGCAATCAGCCCCAGCATTTT
NA TRBJ1-6 TRBV19 NA CASRWGRENSPLHF TGTGCCAGTAGGTGGGGACGTGAAAATTCACCCCTCCACTTT
NA TRBJ1-1 TRBV7-8 NA CASSLKVGKGAFF TGTGCCAGCAGCTTAAAGGTCGGAAAGGGGGCTTTCTTT
NA TRBJ2-3 TRBV5-4 NA CASSLDSTDTQYF TGTGCCAGCAGCTTGGATAGCACAGATACGCAGTATTTT
NA TRBJ1-5 TRBV19 NA CASSIVREASQHF TGTGCCAGTAGTATAGTAAGAGAGGCTTCCCAGCATTTT
few TRBJ1-5 TRBV19 TRBD1 CASSQRQGGNQPQHF TGTGCCAGTAGTCAAAGACAGGGTGGCAATCAGCCCCAGCATTTT